This TCR beta chain was identified in a study of human T cells and chemical hapten exposure. Study at large: Chiefly female patients presented with alopecia areata, totalis or universalis.

Time point: patch test 1, 2 weeks after DPC sensitization. Treatment described: therapeutic diphenylcyclopropenone sensitization with weekly scalp DPC. For this clonotype: Its antigen is not identified. A read error may explain this, as a much larger clone is one base away.

Unmatched junction bases numbered 3, after V lost 2 bases and J lost 5 bases. The CDR3 is 13 residues long. CDR1 and CDR2 from the germline V gene are SGHNT and YYREEE (reference sequence). The study, taken as a whole, reports: The donor cohort had alopecia, so its immune response may not match that of healthy people.

TCRdb analysed the RACE reads with MiXCR anew, one entry per CDR3 protein. The sample records 370,000 or so distinct CDR3 sequences, around 4.8% being singletons. Sample: whole blood, taken in connection with sensitization to the hapten diphenylcyclopropenone (DPC). The TCR sequence derives from a woman aged 45-59 years with alopecia areata. Some clones in this sample may be carry-over from other donors' samples. This rearrangement joins TRBV5-4 to TRBJ2-5; 7 bases line up with TRBD1. CDR3: CASSFTGDETQYF. CDR3 nucleotide sequence: TGTGCCAGCAGCTTTACAGGGGACGAGACCCAGTACTTC.